The text below deals with one T cell receptor (beta chain). Its target is unknown. The data belong to a study of PD-1 blockade in classical Hodgkin lymphoma. Background on the study: Nivolumab was given intravenously to patients at 3 mg/kg every 2 weeks.

Some clones are missing from TCRdb's copy, which holds only in-frame ones; the method was immunoSEQ multiplex PCR. Of about 98,000 clones listed, 80% to 95% were seen once; the top ten hold less than 3.5%. Findings and limits, study-wide: CD4+ TCR diversity, unlike CD8+, climbed significantly by C4D1. Baseline diversity resembling that of newly diagnosed patients was seen in complete responders. Patients excluded were those beginning nivolumab under 1 year after ASCT.

CDR1 and CDR2 (germline): MNHEY, SMNVEV (reference sequence). CDR3 length equals 16 residues. Unmatched junction bases numbered 7, after V lost 3 bases and J lost 5 bases. Every one of the patients relapsed after autologous stem cell transplantation (brentuximab vedotin exposure was variable). Sequenced here: peripheral blood mononuclear cells (PBMCs), sampled at baseline. This receptor was identified in a human donor with classical Hodgkin lymphoma. The chain joins TRBV27 to TRBJ2-2; 9 positions match TRBD2. The CDR3 reads CASSFRSGSKTGELFF. CDR3 sequence (DNA): TGTGCCAGCAGTTTCCGTAGCGGGAGTAAAACCGGGGAGCTGTTTTTT.